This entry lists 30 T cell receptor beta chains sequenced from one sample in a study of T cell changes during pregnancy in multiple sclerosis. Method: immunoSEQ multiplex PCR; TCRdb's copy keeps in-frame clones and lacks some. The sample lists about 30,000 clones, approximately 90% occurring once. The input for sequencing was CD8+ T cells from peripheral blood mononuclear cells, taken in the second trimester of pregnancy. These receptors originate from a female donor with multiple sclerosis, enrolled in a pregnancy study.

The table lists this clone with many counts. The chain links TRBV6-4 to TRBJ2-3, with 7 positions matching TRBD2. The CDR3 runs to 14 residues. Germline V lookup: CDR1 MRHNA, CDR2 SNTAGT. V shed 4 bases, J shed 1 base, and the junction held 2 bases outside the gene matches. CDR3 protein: CASSVAGGTDTQYF. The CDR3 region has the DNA TGTGCCAGCAGTGTCGCGGGGGGCACAGATACGCAGTATTTT.

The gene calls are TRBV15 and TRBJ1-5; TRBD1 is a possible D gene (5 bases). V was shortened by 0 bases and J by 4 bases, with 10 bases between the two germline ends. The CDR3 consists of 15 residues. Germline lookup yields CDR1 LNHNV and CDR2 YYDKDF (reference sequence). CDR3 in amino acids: CATSRDSGPNQPQHF. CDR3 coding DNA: TGTGCCACCAGCAGAGATTCAGGGCCGAATCAGCCCCAGCATTTT.

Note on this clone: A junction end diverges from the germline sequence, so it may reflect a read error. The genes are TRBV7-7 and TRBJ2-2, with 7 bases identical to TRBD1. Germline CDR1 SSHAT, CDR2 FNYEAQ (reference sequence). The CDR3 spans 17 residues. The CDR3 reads CASSLTLGTANTGELFF. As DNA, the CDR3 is TGTGCTAGCAGCCTAACTCTCGGGACAGCGAACACCGGGGAGCTGTTTTTT. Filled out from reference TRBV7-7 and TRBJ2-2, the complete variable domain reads GAGVSQSPRYKVTKRGQDVTLRCDPISSHATLYWYQQALGQGPEFLTYFNYEAQPDKSGLPSDRFSAERPEGSISTLTIQRTEQRDSAMYRCASSLTLGTANTGELFFGEGSRLTVL.

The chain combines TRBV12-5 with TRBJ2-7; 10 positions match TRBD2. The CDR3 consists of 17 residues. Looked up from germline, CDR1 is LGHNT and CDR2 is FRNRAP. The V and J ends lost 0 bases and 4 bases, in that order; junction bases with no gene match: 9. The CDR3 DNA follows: TGTGCTAGTGGTTTGGTGGGAGCGGGAGGGCCCTATTACGAGCAGTACTTC. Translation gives CASGLVGAGGPYYEQYF.

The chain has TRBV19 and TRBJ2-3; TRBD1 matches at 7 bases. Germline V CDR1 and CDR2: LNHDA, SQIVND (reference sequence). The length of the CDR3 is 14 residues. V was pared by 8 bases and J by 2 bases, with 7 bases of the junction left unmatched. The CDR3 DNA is TGTGCCAGTGAGACAGGGATAGCCACAGATACGCAGTATTTT. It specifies CASETGIATDTQYF.

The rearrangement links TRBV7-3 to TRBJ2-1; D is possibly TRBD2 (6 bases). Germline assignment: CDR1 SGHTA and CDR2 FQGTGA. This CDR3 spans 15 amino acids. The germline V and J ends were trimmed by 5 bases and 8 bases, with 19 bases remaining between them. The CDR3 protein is CASSPGVMSGDEQFF. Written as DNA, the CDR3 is TGTGCCAGCAGCCCGGGCGTGATGTCGGGGGATGAGCAGTTCTTC.

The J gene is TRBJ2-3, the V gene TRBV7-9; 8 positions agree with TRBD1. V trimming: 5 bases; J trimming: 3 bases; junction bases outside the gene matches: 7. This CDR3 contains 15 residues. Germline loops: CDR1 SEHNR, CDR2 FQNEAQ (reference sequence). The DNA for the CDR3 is TGTGCCAGCAGCCAGTGGCAGGGGGCAACAGATACGCAGTATTTT. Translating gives CASSQWQGATDTQYF.

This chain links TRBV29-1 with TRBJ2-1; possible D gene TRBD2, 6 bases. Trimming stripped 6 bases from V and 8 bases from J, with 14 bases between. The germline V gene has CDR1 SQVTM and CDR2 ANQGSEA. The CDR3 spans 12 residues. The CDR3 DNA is TGCAGCGTCTGGGCGGGGAACGATGAGCAGTTCTTC. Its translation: CSVWAGNDEQFF.

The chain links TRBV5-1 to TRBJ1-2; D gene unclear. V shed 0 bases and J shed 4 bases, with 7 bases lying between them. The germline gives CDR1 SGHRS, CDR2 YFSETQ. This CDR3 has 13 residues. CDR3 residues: CASSLDGGYGYTF. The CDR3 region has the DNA TGCGCCAGCAGCTTGGATGGAGGCTATGGCTACACCTTC.

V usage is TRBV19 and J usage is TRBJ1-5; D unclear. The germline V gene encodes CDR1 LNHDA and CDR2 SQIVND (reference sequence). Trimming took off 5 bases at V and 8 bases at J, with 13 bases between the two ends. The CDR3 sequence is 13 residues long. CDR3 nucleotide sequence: TGTGCCAGTAGTTTAGCCCCCCCGGAGCCCCAGCATTTT. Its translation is CASSLAPPEPQHF.

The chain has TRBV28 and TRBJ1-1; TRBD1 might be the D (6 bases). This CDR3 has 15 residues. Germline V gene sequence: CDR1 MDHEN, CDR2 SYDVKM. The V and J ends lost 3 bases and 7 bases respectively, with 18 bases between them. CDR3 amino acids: CASSFPAAGVNEAFF. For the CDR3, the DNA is TGTGCCAGCAGTTTTCCCGCGGCAGGGGTCAATGAAGCTTTCTTT. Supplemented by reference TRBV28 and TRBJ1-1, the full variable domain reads DVKVTQSSRYLVKRTGEKVFLECVQDMDHENMFWYRQDPGLGLRLIYFSYDVKMKEKGDIPEGYSVSREKKERFSLILESASTNQTSMYLCASSFPAAGVNEAFFGQGTRLTVV.

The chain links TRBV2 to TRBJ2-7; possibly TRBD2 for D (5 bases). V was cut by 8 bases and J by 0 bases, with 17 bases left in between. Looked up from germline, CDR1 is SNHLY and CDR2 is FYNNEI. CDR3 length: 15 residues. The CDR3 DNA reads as TGTGCCAGCTTTCTCGGCAGAACTAGCTCCTACGAGCAGTACTTC. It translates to CASFLGRTSSYEQYF.

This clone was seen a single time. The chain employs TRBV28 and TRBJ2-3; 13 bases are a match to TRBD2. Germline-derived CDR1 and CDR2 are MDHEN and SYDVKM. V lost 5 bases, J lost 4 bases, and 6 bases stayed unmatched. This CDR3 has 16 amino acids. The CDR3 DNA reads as TGTGCCAGCAGTCCTTGGACTAGCGGGAGTGCAGATACGCAGTATTTT. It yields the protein CASSPWTSGSADTQYF.

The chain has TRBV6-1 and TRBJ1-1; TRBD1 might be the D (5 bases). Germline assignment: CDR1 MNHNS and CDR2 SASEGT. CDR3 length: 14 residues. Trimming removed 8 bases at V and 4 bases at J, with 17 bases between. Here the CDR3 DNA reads TGTGCCAGCCAGGGTTGGGTAAGTGCCACTGAAGCTTTCTTT. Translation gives CASQGWVSATEAFF.

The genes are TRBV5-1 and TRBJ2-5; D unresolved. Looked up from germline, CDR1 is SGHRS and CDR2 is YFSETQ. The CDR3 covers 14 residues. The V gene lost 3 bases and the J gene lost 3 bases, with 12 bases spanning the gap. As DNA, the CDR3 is TGCGCCAGCAGCTATTGGGCAATGGAAGAGACCCAGTACTTC. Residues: CASSYWAMEETQYF.

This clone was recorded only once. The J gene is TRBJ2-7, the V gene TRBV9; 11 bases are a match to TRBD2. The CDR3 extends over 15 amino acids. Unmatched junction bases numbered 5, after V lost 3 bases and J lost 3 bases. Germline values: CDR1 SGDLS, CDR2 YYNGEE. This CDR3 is CASSGGLAGDYEQYF. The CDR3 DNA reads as TGTGCCAGCAGCGGTGGACTAGCGGGCGACTACGAGCAGTACTTC.

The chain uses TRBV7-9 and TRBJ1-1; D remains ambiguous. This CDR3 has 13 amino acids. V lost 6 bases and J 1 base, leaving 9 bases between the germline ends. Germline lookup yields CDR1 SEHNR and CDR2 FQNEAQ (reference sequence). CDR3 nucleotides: TGTGCCAGCAGTGAACGGGAGAACACTGAAGCTTTCTTT. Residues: CASSERENTEAFF.

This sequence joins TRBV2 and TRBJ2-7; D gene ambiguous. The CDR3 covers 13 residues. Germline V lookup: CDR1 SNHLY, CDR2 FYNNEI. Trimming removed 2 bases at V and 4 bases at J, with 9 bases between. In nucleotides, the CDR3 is TGTGCCAGCAGTGAAAGAGAACTTTACGAGCAGTACTTC. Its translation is CASSERELYEQYF.

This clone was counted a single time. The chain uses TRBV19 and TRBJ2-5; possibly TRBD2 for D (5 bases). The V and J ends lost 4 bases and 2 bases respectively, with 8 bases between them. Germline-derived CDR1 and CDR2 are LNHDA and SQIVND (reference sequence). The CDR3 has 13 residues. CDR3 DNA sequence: TGTGCCAGTAGTACGAGGACTCAAGAGACCCAGTACTTC. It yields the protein CASSTRTQETQYF.

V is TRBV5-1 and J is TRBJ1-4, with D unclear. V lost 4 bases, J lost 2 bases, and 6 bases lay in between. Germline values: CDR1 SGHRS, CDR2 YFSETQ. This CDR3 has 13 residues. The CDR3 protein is CASSTETNEKLFF. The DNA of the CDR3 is TGCGCCAGCAGCACAGAGACTAATGAAAAACTGTTTTTT.

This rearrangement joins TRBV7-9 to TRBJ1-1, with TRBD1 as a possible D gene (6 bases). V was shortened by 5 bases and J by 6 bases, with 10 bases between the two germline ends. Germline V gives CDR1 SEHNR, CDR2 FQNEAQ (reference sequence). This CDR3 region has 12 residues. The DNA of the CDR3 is TGTGCCAGCAGCGGAAGGGGGTCTGAAGCTTTCTTT. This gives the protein CASSGRGSEAFF.

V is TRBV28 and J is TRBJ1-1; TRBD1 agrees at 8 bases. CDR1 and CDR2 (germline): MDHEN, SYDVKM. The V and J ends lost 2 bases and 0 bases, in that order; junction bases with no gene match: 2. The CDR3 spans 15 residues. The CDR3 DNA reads TGTGCCAGCAGTTTAGGGACAGGACTGAACACTGAAGCTTTCTTT. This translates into CASSLGTGLNTEAFF.

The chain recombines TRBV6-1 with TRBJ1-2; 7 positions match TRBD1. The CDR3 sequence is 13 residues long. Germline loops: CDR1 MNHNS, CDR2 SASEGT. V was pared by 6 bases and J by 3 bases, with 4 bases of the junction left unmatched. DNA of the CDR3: TGTGCCAGCAGCCCAACAGGGGACTATGGCTACACCTTC. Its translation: CASSPTGDYGYTF.

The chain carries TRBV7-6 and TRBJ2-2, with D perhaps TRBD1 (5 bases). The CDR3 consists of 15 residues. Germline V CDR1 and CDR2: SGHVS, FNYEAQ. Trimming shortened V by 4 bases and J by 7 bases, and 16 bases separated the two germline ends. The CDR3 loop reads CASSSSAGWSGELFF. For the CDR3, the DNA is TGTGCCAGCAGCTCCTCAGCAGGGTGGAGCGGGGAGCTGTTTTTT.

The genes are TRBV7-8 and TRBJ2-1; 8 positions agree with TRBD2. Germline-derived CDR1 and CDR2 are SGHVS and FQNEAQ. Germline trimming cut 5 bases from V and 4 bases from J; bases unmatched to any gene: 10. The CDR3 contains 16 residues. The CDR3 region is CASSLTSESGYNEQFF. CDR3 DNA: TGTGCCAGCAGCCTGACTAGCGAGTCAGGTTACAATGAGCAGTTCTTC.

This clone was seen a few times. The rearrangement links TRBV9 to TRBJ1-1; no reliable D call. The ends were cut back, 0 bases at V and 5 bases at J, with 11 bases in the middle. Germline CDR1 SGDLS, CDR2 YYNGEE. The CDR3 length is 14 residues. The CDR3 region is CASSVDRGATEAFF. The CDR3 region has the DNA TGTGCCAGCAGCGTAGATCGGGGAGCTACTGAAGCTTTCTTT.

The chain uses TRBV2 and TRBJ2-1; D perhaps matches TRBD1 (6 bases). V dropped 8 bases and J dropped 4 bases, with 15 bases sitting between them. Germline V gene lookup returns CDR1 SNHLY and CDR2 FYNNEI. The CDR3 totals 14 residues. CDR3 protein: CASREIQGYNEQFF. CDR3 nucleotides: TGTGCCAGCCGGGAAATACAGGGATACAATGAGCAGTTCTTC.

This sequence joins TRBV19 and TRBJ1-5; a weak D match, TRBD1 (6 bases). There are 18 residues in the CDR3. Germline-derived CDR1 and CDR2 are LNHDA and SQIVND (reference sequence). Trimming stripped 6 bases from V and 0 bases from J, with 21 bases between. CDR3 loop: CASRTGLMVGDSNQPQHF. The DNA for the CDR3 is TGTGCCAGTAGAACAGGGTTGATGGTAGGCGATAGCAATCAGCCCCAGCATTTT.

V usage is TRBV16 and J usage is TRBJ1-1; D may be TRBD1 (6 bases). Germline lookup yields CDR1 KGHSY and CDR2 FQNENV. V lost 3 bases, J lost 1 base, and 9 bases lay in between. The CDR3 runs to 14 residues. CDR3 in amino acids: CASSHTGQNTEAFF. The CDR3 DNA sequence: TGTGCCAGCAGCCACACGGGACAGAACACTGAAGCTTTCTTT.

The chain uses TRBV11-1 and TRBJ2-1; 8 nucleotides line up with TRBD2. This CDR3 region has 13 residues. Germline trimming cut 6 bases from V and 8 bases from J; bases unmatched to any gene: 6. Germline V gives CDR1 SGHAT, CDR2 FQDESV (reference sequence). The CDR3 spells CASSGLAPYEQFF. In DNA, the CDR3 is TGTGCCAGCAGTGGACTAGCACCCTATGAGCAGTTCTTC.